The next 18 T cell receptor beta chains were all read from a single sample in a study of blood T cell repertoires in COVID-19 (dated by TCRdb to 2020 to 2021). Libraries came from the immunoSEQ multiplex PCR assay. TCRdb stores this immuneACCESS table with in-frame sequences only. Part of the clones is absent; in the studies checked, under half of the shortfall reflects unresolved V genes, and no reason is known for the rest. Within this sample are roughly 40,000 clones, with around 87% of them counted one time only. The ten largest clones capture approximately 3% of the sample. Sequenced: peripheral blood. Source of these receptors: a man in his fifties or sixties with active COVID-19.

This chain uses TRBV7-9 with TRBJ1-4; D perhaps matches TRBD1 (6 bases). Trimming shortened V by 5 bases and J by 4 bases, and 14 bases separated the two germline ends. CDR1 and CDR2 from the germline V gene are SEHNR and FQNEAQ (reference sequence). There are 15 residues in the CDR3. CDR3 bases: TGTGCCAGCAGCCAAGACAGGTTCCTTAATGAAAAACTGTTTTTT. It is translated as CASSQDRFLNEKLFF.

V and J are TRBV7-2 and TRBJ1-6, with TRBD1 matching 9 bases. The CDR3 length is 15 residues. Trimming cost V 5 bases and J 9 bases; bases outside gene matches: 8. In germline, CDR1 is SGHTA, CDR2 FQGNSA. The CDR3 region is CASSRDRGKGSPLHF. CDR3 DNA sequence: TGTGCCAGCAGCCGCGACAGGGGGAAGGGTTCACCCCTCCACTTT.

V usage is TRBV5-1 and J usage is TRBJ1-3; tentative D call: TRBD1 (5 bases). The ends were cut back, 3 bases at V and 7 bases at J, with 11 bases in the middle. Per germline, CDR1 SGHRS and CDR2 YFSETQ. There are 13 residues in the CDR3. The CDR3 spells CASSSGGRNTIYF. CDR3 DNA sequence: TGCGCCAGCAGCTCGGGGGGGAGGAACACCATATATTTT. Full variable domain (outside the CDR3, taken from reference TRBV5-1 and TRBJ1-3): KAGVTQTPRYLIKTRGQQVTLSCSPISGHRSVSWYQQTPGQGLQFLFEYFSETQRNKGNFPGRFSGRQFSNSRSEMNVSTLELGDSALYLCASSSGGRNTIYFGEGSWLTVV.

V gene TRBV18 combines with J gene TRBJ2-7, with D possibly being TRBD2 (6 bases). Germline values: CDR1 KGHSH, CDR2 LQKENI. V gave up 2 bases and J gave up 0 bases, with 8 bases separating them. CDR3 length: 14 amino acids. CDR3 amino acids: CASSPTGSSYEQYF. As DNA, the CDR3 is TGTGCCAGCTCACCAACCGGGAGCTCCTACGAGCAGTACTTC.

This clone was observed once. The rearrangement links TRBV30 to TRBJ2-7; D remains ambiguous. CDR1 GTSNPN and CDR2 SVGIG come from the germline V gene (reference sequence). V lost 4 bases and J lost 6, with 10 bases in between. This CDR3 has 11 residues. Here the CDR3 DNA reads TGTGCCTGGATGCGAGGTGGCGAGCAGTACTTC. This sequence encodes CAWMRGGEQYF.

The CDR3 coding sequence is TGTGCCAGCAGTTCGCAGGGAGGAGAGAGTGAAAAACTGTTTTTT. Translated: CASSSQGGESEKLFF. The chain employs TRBV2 and TRBJ1-4; TRBD1 is a possible D gene (5 bases). Germline lookup yields CDR1 SNHLY and CDR2 FYNNEI. Trimming took off 5 bases at V and 7 bases at J, with 17 bases between the two ends. This CDR3 has 15 amino acids.

CDR3 protein: CASSLRGSGYNEQFF. The DNA for the CDR3 is TGTGCCAGCAGCTTGAGGGGTAGTGGCTACAATGAGCAGTTCTTC. V gene TRBV5-4 combines with J gene TRBJ2-1; possibly TRBD1 for D (5 bases). This CDR3 spans 15 amino acids. In germline, CDR1 is SGHNT, CDR2 YYREEE (reference sequence). The V end lost 1 base, the J end lost 3 bases, and 11 bases lay between the germline ends.

The V call is TRBV19, the J call TRBJ1-1; D might be TRBD1 (6 bases). CDR1 LNHDA and CDR2 SQIVND come from the germline V gene (reference sequence). V lost 6 bases to trimming and J lost 0 bases, with 11 bases between them. This CDR3 is 14 amino acids long. The CDR3 nucleotides are TGTGCCAGTAGCGAAACAGGGTTGAACACTGAAGCTTTCTTT. It codes for CASSETGLNTEAFF. The full variable domain, with the rest looked up from reference TRBV19 and TRBJ1-1, is DGGITQSPKYLFRKEGQNVTLSCEQNLNHDAMYWYRQDPGQGLRLIYYSQIVNDFQKGDIAEGYSVSREKKESFPLTVTSAQKNPTAFYLCASSETGLNTEAFFGQGTRLTVV.

The chain combines TRBV6-4 with TRBJ2-7; 10 bases line up with TRBD1. CDR3 length: 14 amino acids. The germline V gene has CDR1 MRHNA and CDR2 SNTAGT. Germline trimming cut 8 bases from V and 5 bases from J; bases unmatched to any gene: 9. This CDR3 reads CASGPGQGSHEQYF. CDR3 nucleotides: TGTGCCAGCGGACCGGGACAGGGGTCCCACGAGCAGTACTTC.

The chain uses TRBV27 and TRBJ2-7; possibly TRBD1 for D (6 bases). The CDR3 sequence is 13 residues long. Looked up from germline, CDR1 is MNHEY and CDR2 is SMNVEV (reference sequence). V gave up 5 bases and J gave up 0 bases, with 8 bases separating them. The CDR3 sequence: CASSLTGSYEQYF. CDR3 sequence (DNA): TGTGCCAGCAGTCTGACAGGCTCCTACGAGCAGTACTTC.

The chain couples TRBV7-3 to TRBJ2-3; D uncertain. The V gene lost 1 base and the J gene lost 4 bases, with 6 bases spanning the gap. This CDR3 has 13 residues. Germline CDR1 and CDR2: SGHTA and FQGTGA. CDR3 region: CASSLSLSDTQYF. In DNA, the CDR3 is TGTGCCAGCAGCTTAAGCCTATCAGATACGCAGTATTTT.

The rearrangement joins TRBV19 to TRBJ2-3, with TRBD2 identical over 9 bases. Germline CDR1 reads LNHDA; CDR2 reads SQIVND (reference sequence). The CDR3 totals 15 residues. J gave up 5 bases and V 4 bases, and 7 bases lay outside the gene matches. The CDR3 protein is CASSSGGASGDTQYF. In nucleotides, the CDR3 is TGTGCCAGTAGTAGCGGGGGGGCCTCTGGAGATACGCAGTATTTT.

J is TRBJ1-6 and V is TRBV6-2 or TRBV6-3; 7 bases are a match to TRBD1. The CDR3 sequence is 15 residues long. Germline V gene data show CDR1 as MNHEY and CDR2 as SVGEGT. Unmatched junction bases numbered 9, after V lost 6 bases and J lost 7 bases. DNA for the CDR3: TGTGCCAGCAGCAGGGACAGAAAACCCAATTCACCCCTCCACTTT. Translation gives CASSRDRKPNSPLHF.

The V call is TRBV27, the J call TRBJ1-2; possibly TRBD1 for D (5 bases). Germline CDR1 and CDR2: MNHEY and SMNVEV (reference sequence). This CDR3 spans 12 amino acids. With 8 bases removed from V and 5 bases from J, the gap between germline ends came to 12 bases. The CDR3, as DNA: TGTGCCAGCTACCTCCCAGGGTATGGCTACACCTTC. Encoded protein: CASYLPGYGYTF.

The rearrangement joins TRBV3-1 (or the pseudogene TRBV3-2) to TRBJ2-1; 8 bases align to TRBD1. Germline V CDR1 and CDR2: LGHDT, YNNKEL (reference sequence). The CDR3 totals 16 residues. Trimming took 2 bases from V and 4 from J; bases not matched to a gene: 7. The CDR3 here is CASSQLGQGGYNEQFF. DNA of the CDR3: TGTGCCAGCAGCCAACTAGGACAGGGAGGTTACAATGAGCAGTTCTTC.

The chain has TRBV7-9 and TRBJ2-1, with 8 bases lining up with TRBD1. The CDR3 totals 15 residues. J gave up 0 bases and V 5 bases, and 3 bases lay outside the gene matches. The germline gives CDR1 SEHNR, CDR2 FQNEAQ (reference sequence). The CDR3 region is CASSKTGDSYNEQFF. DNA for the CDR3: TGTGCCAGCAGCAAGACAGGGGACTCCTACAATGAGCAGTTCTTC.

The chain carries TRBV28 and TRBJ2-7; D is ambiguous. The germline V gene has CDR1 MDHEN and CDR2 SYDVKM. This CDR3 spans 14 amino acids. Trimming removed 3 bases from V and 0 bases from J, with 9 bases in between. In DNA form, the CDR3 reads TGTGCCAGCAGTTTGTCAACACGCTCCTACGAGCAGTACTTC. Translation: CASSLSTRSYEQYF.

The genes are TRBV3-1 (or the pseudogene TRBV3-2) and TRBJ1-1; no firm D call. The V and J ends lost 5 bases and 5 bases respectively, with 12 bases between them. This CDR3 has 13 amino acids. Looked up from germline, CDR1 is LGHDT and CDR2 is YNNKEL (reference sequence). Here the CDR3 reads CASSTNGGTEAFF. The CDR3 nucleotides are TGTGCCAGCAGCACCAATGGAGGGACTGAAGCTTTCTTT.